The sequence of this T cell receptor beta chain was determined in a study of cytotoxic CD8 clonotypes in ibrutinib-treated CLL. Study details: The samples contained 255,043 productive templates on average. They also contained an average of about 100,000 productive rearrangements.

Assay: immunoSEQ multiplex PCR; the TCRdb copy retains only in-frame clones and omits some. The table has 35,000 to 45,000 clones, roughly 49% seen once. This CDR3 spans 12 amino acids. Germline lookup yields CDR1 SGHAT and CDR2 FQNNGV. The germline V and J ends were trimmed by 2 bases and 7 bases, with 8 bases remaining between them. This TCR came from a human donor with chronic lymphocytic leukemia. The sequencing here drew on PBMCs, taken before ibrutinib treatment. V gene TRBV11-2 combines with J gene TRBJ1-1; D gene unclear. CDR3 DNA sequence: TGTGCCAGCAGCTTAAGGCAGCGTGAAGCTTTCTTT. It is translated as CASSLRQREAFF.